The T cell receptor (beta chain) under discussion was sequenced for a study of shared clonotypes between healthy human individuals. Study information: A couple of women and three men aged 18 to 49 made up the donors. Findings of the study overall: Relative to their counterparts shared across all four donors, non-shared clonotypes exhibited diminished generation probabilities.

About 200 ng DNA, around 30,000 T cell genomes, went into each sorted-subset replicate PCR. The data were produced by immunoSEQ multiplex PCR, yet TCRdb's version contains in-frame clones alone and is incomplete. The table includes 190,000 or so clones, about 66% detected once. Germline V CDR1 and CDR2: MNHEY, SVGAGI. V gave up 2 bases and J gave up 7 bases; unmatched junction bases: 8. The CDR3 consists of 15 residues. A remark on this clone: Its antigen remains unidentified.

The sample taken for sequencing was memory CD4+ T cells sorted from blood. Subset meaning: CD45RA-negative fraction. The V and J genes are TRBV6-5 and TRBJ2-1; TRBD2 matches at 7 bases. The receptor comes from a man younger than 40 in good health. CDR3 sequence (DNA): TGTGCCAGCAGTTACCGGGGGGAGGGCCGGAATGAGCAGTTCTTC. Translating it yields CASSYRGEGRNEQFF.